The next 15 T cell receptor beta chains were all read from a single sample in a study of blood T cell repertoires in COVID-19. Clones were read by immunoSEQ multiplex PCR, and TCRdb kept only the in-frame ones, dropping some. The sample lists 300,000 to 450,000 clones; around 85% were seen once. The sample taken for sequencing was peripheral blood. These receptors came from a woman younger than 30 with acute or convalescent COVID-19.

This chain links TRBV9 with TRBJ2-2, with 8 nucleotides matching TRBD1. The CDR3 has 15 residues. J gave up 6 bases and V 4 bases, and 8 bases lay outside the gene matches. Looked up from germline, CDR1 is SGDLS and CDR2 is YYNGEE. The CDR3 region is CASSSTGGTSGELFF. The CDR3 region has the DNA TGTGCCAGCAGCTCAACAGGGGGAACTTCCGGGGAGCTGTTTTTT.

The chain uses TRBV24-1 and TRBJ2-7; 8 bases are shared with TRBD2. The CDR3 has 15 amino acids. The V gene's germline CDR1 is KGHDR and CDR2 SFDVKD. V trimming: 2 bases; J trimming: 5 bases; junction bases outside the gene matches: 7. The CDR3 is CATSDYTSGIDEQYF. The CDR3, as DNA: TGTGCCACCAGTGATTATACTAGCGGTATCGACGAGCAGTACTTC.

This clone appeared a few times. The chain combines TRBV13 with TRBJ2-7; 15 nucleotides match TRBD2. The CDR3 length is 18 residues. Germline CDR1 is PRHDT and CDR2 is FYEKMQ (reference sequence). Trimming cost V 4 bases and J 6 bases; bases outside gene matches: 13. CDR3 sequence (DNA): TGTGCCAGCAGCTCTGAGGGGACTAGCGGGGGGATGGTGGCCGAGCAGTACTTC. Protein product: CASSSEGTSGGMVAEQYF.

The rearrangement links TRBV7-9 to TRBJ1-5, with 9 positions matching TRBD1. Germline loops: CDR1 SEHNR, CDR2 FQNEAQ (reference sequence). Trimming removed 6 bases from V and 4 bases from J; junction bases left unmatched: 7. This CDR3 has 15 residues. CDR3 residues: CASSLDRGNNQPQHF. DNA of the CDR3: TGTGCCAGCAGTCTGGACAGGGGAAATAATCAGCCCCAGCATTTT. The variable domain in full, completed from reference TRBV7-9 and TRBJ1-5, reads DTGVSQNPRHKITKRGQNVTFRCDPISEHNRLYWYRQTLGQGPEFLTYFQNEAQLEKSRLLSDRFSAERPKGSFSTLEIQRTEQGDSAMYLCASSLDRGNNQPQHFGDGTRLSIL.

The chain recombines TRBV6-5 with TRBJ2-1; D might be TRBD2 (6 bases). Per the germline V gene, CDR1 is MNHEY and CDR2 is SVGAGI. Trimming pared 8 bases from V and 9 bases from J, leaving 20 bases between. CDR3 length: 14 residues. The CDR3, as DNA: TGTGCCAGCTTGCAAGGCGCTAGCGTTGTTGAGCAGTTCTTC. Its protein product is CASLQGASVVEQFF.

Here the CDR3 reads CASSLHTHRVHQPQHF. CDR3 sequence (DNA): TGTGCCAGCAGCCTACACACTCATCGGGTCCATCAGCCCCAGCATTTT. This chain joins TRBV5-8 and TRBJ1-5; D is ambiguous. Germline-derived CDR1 and CDR2 are SGHTS and YDEGEE. The CDR3 is made up of 16 amino acids. V was pared by 4 bases and J by 5 bases, with 19 bases between.

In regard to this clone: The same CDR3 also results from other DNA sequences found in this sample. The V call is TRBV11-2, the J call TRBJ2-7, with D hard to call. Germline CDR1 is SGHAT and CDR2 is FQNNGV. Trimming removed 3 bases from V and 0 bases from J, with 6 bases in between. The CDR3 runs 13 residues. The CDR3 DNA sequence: TGTGCCAGCAGCTTTGGTAGCTCCTACGAGCAGTACTTC. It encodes CASSFGSSYEQYF.

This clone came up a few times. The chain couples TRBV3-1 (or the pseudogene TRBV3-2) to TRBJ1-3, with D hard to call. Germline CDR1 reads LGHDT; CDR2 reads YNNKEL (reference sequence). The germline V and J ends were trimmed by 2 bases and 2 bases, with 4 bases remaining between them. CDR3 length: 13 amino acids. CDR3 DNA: TGTGCCAGCAGCCAAAGCGCTGGAAACACCATATATTTT. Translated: CASSQSAGNTIYF.

The CDR3 coding sequence is TGTGCCAGCAGCCCTCCTAGACTGTTAAATGAGCAGTTCTTC. Residues: CASSPPRLLNEQFF. The chain links TRBV3-1 (or the pseudogene TRBV3-2) to TRBJ2-1, with no clear D. The germline gives CDR1 LGHDT, CDR2 YNNKEL (reference sequence). The CDR3 sequence is 14 residues long. Trimming took off 4 bases at V and 7 bases at J, with 14 bases between the two ends.

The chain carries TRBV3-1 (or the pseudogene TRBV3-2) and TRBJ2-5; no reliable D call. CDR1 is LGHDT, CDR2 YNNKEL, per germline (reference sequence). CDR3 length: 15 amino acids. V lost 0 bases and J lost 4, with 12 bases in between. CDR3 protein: CASSQDQRRRETQYF. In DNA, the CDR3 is TGTGCCAGCAGCCAAGATCAGCGCCGCCGAGAGACCCAGTACTTC.

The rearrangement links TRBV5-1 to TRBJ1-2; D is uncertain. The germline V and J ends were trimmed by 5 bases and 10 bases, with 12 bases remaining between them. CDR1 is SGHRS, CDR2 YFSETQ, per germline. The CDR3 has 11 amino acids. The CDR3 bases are TGCGCCAGCAGGGAGAGCGGCCCCTACACCTTC. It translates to CASRESGPYTF. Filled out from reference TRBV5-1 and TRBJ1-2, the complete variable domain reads KAGVTQTPRYLIKTRGQQVTLSCSPISGHRSVSWYQQTPGQGLQFLFEYFSETQRNKGNFPGRFSGRQFSNSRSEMNVSTLELGDSALYLCASRESGPYTFGSGTRLTVV.

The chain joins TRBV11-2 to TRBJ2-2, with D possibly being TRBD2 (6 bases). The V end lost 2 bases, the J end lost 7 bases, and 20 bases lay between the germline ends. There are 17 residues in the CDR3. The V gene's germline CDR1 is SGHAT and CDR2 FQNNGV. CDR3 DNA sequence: TGTGCCAGCAGCTTATATGCGGGGCCGGCTGAGGACGGGGAGCTGTTTTTT. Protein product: CASSLYAGPAEDGELFF.

The CDR3 DNA follows: TGTGCCAGCAGCGTAGGTCCTCCAGCAGATACGCAGTATTTT. Protein sequence: CASSVGPPADTQYF. The genes are TRBV9 and TRBJ2-3; D not certain. CDR3 size: 14 residues. The germline V gene has CDR1 SGDLS and CDR2 YYNGEE. V dropped 0 bases and J dropped 4 bases, with 9 bases sitting between them.

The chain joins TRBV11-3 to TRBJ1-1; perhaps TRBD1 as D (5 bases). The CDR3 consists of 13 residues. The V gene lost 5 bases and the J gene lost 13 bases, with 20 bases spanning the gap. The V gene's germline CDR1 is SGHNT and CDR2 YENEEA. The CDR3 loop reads CASSRGGYSNGFF. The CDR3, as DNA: TGTGCCAGCAGCCGGGGGGGGTATTCGAATGGTTTCTTT.

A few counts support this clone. CDR3 nucleotides: TGTGCCAGCAGCTGGGGAGGGGGTAACACTGAAGCTTTCTTT. It codes for CASSWGGGNTEAFF. The rearrangement links TRBV6-5 to TRBJ1-1; a possible D gene is TRBD1 (6 bases). Between the trimmed V and J ends, which lost 6 bases and 2 bases, there was a span of 13 bases. CDR1 and CDR2 (germline): MNHEY, SVGAGI. The CDR3 is 14 amino acids.